Each of the 32 T cell receptor beta chains below was sequenced from the same sample in a study of cytomegalovirus exposure and HLA in healthy donors. Amplification used 60 Vbeta primers and 13 Jbeta primers. The assay was immunoSEQ multiplex PCR, and TCRdb's table has in-frame clones only and misses some. The sample comprises hundreds of thousands of clones, around 80% of which are singletons, and 0.22% rests with the top ten. Sequencing was performed on PBMCs. Receptors originate from a girl aged 2-10 years in good health and CMV-seronegative.

The chain combines TRBV19 with TRBJ1-5; D unresolved. Per the germline V gene, CDR1 is LNHDA and CDR2 is SQIVND (reference sequence). CDR3 length equals 16 residues. V dropped 1 base and J dropped 1 base, with 11 bases sitting between them. In DNA, the CDR3 is TGTGCCAGTAGTATAGGAGGTGCGGCCAGCAATCAGCCCCAGCATTTT. Translating gives CASSIGGAASNQPQHF.

The chain combines TRBV6-1 with TRBJ1-2; 12 bases match TRBD1. The V gene end was trimmed by 10 bases and the J gene end by 4 bases; junction bases not matched to a gene: 7. Germline V gene data show CDR1 as MNHNS and CDR2 as SASEGT. The CDR3 extends over 14 amino acids. The CDR3 nucleotides are TGTGCCATCGGGGGGACAGGGGGCTTCTATGGCTACACCTTC. It translates to CAIGGTGGFYGYTF.

In its sample, this clone was seen a few times. The chain joins TRBV5-5 to TRBJ2-1; the D gene is possibly TRBD1 (6 bases). This CDR3 has 13 amino acids. Germline CDR1 and CDR2: SGHKS and YYEKEE (reference sequence). The V gene lost 4 bases and the J gene lost 10 bases, with 15 bases spanning the gap. The CDR3 region is CASSQILDREQFF. In DNA form, the CDR3 reads TGTGCCAGCAGCCAAATTTTAGACAGGGAGCAGTTCTTC.

This chain joins TRBV4-1 and TRBJ1-4, with D tentatively TRBD1 (5 bases). V was pared by 1 base and J by 4 bases, with 10 bases between. This CDR3 region has 15 residues. From germline, CDR1 is MGHRA and CDR2 YSYEKL. CDR3: CASSQAPGLNEKLFF. CDR3 DNA sequence: TGCGCCAGCAGCCAAGCACCGGGACTTAATGAAAAACTGTTTTTT.

This clone showed up just once. The gene calls are TRBV28 and TRBJ1-1; 7 nucleotides match TRBD1. V was clipped by 2 bases and J by 1 base; unmatched bases: 7. Germline V gene lookup returns CDR1 MDHEN and CDR2 SYDVKM. The CDR3 is 16 residues long. CDR3 DNA sequence: TGTGCCAGCAGTTTACCCGACAGGGTAGAGAACACTGAAGCTTTCTTT. Translation gives CASSLPDRVENTEAFF. Full variable domain (rest looked up from reference TRBV28 and TRBJ1-1): DVKVTQSSRYLVKRTGEKVFLECVQDMDHENMFWYRQDPGLGLRLIYFSYDVKMKEKGDIPEGYSVSREKKERFSLILESASTNQTSMYLCASSLPDRVENTEAFFGQGTRLTVV.

V and J are TRBV7-9 and TRBJ2-7, with D possibly matching TRBD1 (7 bases). From germline, CDR1 is SEHNR and CDR2 FQNEAQ (reference sequence). The V and J ends lost 2 bases and 7 bases respectively, with 12 bases between them. The CDR3 length is 13 residues. CDR3 DNA sequence: TGTGCCAGCAGCTTAAAGGGGGCGGGAGAGCAGTACTTC. This encodes CASSLKGAGEQYF.

The gene calls are TRBV6-5 and TRBJ1-1; a possible D gene is TRBD1 (6 bases). Trimming removed 7 bases from V and 0 bases from J, with 12 bases in between. Germline assignment: CDR1 MNHEY and CDR2 SVGAGI. This CDR3 contains 14 residues. The CDR3 sequence: CASKGQYMNTEAFF. CDR3 nucleotide sequence: TGTGCCAGCAAAGGACAGTACATGAACACTGAAGCTTTCTTT.

The rearrangement links TRBV19 to TRBJ2-7, with D maybe TRBD2 (6 bases). Between the trimmed V and J ends, which lost 9 bases and 7 bases, there was a span of 22 bases. This CDR3 spans 14 amino acids. Germline loops: CDR1 LNHDA, CDR2 SQIVND (reference sequence). The CDR3 sequence is CASAGTGAHWEQYF. The CDR3 region has the DNA TGTGCCAGCGCCGGGACTGGAGCCCACTGGGAGCAGTACTTC.

This clone is a singleton in its sample. The rearrangement links TRBV11-2 to TRBJ1-2, with a possible D match to TRBD1 (5 bases). Trimming removed 2 bases from V and 2 bases from J, with 9 bases in between. Germline V gene data show CDR1 as SGHAT and CDR2 as FQNNGV. The CDR3 totals 14 residues. For the CDR3, the DNA is TGTGCCAGCAGCTTAAGTGGACAAAACTATGGCTACACCTTC. As protein: CASSLSGQNYGYTF.

A few counts support this clone. The chain is built from TRBV5-1 and TRBJ1-2; 9 bases align to TRBD1. The CDR3 has 15 residues. The V gene end was trimmed by 4 bases and the J gene end by 4 bases; junction bases not matched to a gene: 8. Germline V lookup: CDR1 SGHRS, CDR2 YFSETQ. The CDR3 sequence is CASSLGQGHVYGYTF. The CDR3 nucleotides read TGCGCCAGCAGCCTGGGACAGGGCCACGTCTATGGCTACACCTTC.

This chain joins TRBV30 and TRBJ1-1; D remains ambiguous. CDR1 and CDR2 from the germline V gene are GTSNPN and SVGIG (reference sequence). The CDR3 is made up of 15 amino acids. Trimming removed 2 bases at V and 4 bases at J, with 17 bases between. The CDR3 loop reads CAWSSGEGMGTEAFF. Written as DNA, the CDR3 is TGTGCCTGGAGTTCCGGGGAGGGTATGGGCACTGAAGCTTTCTTT.

The chain couples TRBV30 to TRBJ1-4, with 8 bases aligning to TRBD1. After removal of 2 bases from V and 8 bases from J, the junction contained 4 bases not matched to a gene. This CDR3 is built from 13 residues. Germline CDR1 is GTSNPN and CDR2 is SVGIG (reference sequence). CDR3 bases: TGTGCCTGGAGTTTAGGACAGGGAGAAAAACTGTTTTTT. Encoded protein: CAWSLGQGEKLFF.

The chain has TRBV6-5 and TRBJ1-2, with D maybe TRBD1 (6 bases). Trimming took 0 bases from V and 5 from J, leaving 13 bases between them. CDR1 is MNHEY and CDR2 is SVGAGI in the germline V gene. This CDR3 has 15 amino acids. The CDR3 bases are TGTGCCAGCAGTTACTCGTATAGAGGACAGTATGGCTACACCTTC. Translation gives CASSYSYRGQYGYTF.

The rearrangement links TRBV5-6 to TRBJ1-3; perhaps TRBD1 as D (6 bases). Germline V gene data show CDR1 as SGHDT and CDR2 as YYEEEE. This CDR3 has 14 amino acids. Between the trimmed V and J ends, which lost 2 bases and 8 bases, there was a span of 14 bases. The CDR3 DNA follows: TGTGCCAGCAGCTTTAACACAGGGTTGGACACCATATATTTT. Translated: CASSFNTGLDTIYF.

The chain has TRBV5-6 and TRBJ2-1; no firm D call. Germline CDR1 and CDR2: SGHDT and YYEEEE. The CDR3 consists of 15 residues. V dropped 4 bases and J dropped 0 bases, with 11 bases sitting between them. Written as DNA, the CDR3 is TGTGCCAGCAGCCCGTCCTCGAGCTCCTACAATGAGCAGTTCTTC. Its protein is CASSPSSSSYNEQFF.

The sample holds a few counts of this clone. The chain couples TRBV19 to TRBJ2-7; 8 bases are shared with TRBD1. Looked up from germline, CDR1 is LNHDA and CDR2 is SQIVND (reference sequence). The CDR3 has 13 residues. J was trimmed by 3 bases and V by 9 bases; bases with no gene match: 7. The CDR3 DNA sequence: TGTGCCAGCAGGGGCGACAGGGGCTACGAGCAGTACTTC. It yields the protein CASRGDRGYEQYF.

The chain recombines TRBV6-6 with TRBJ2-5; D may be TRBD2 (6 bases). The germline gives CDR1 MNHNY, CDR2 SVGAGI (reference sequence). This CDR3 has 13 amino acids. The germline V and J ends were trimmed by 7 bases and 5 bases, with 14 bases remaining between them. CDR3 DNA sequence: TGTGCCAGCATCAGGGACTGGGGGGAGACCCAGTACTTC. Translated, it gives CASIRDWGETQYF.

The chain is built from TRBV9 and TRBJ2-7; TRBD2 aligns across 8 bases. V lost 4 bases, J lost 7 bases, and 7 bases stayed unmatched. CDR3 length: 13 residues. Germline loops: CDR1 SGDLS, CDR2 YYNGEE. Here the CDR3 DNA reads TGTGCCAGCAGCCCGGACCGGGAGGGGGAGCAGTACTTC. Encoded protein: CASSPDREGEQYF.

The V and J genes are TRBV29-1 and TRBJ2-1; 7 bases align to TRBD1. J was trimmed by 8 bases and V by 8 bases; bases with no gene match: 15. Germline-derived CDR1 and CDR2 are SQVTM and ANQGSEA. The CDR3 runs to 14 residues. The CDR3, as DNA: TGCAGCTCCCGGGGCCGACAGGGAACCGATGAGCAGTTCTTC. Protein sequence: CSSRGRQGTDEQFF.

The chain joins TRBV7-9 to TRBJ2-7; D perhaps matches TRBD2 (5 bases). Deletions cut 11 bases from V and 0 bases from J, with 14 bases between. The germline V gene has CDR1 SEHNR and CDR2 FQNEAQ (reference sequence). CDR3 size: 13 residues. The CDR3 spells CAGGPVSSYEQYF. The DNA of the CDR3 is TGTGCCGGCGGGCCAGTCTCCTCCTACGAGCAGTACTTC.

This clone appeared a few times. The chain joins TRBV13 to TRBJ1-2; TRBD1 aligns across 7 bases. Germline-derived CDR1 and CDR2 are PRHDT and FYEKMQ (reference sequence). V lost 5 bases to trimming and J lost 10 bases; unmatched junction nucleotides: 4. The CDR3 sequence is 11 residues long. CDR3 residues: CASSPGQVYTF. The CDR3 nucleotides are TGTGCCAGCAGCCCAGGACAGGTCTACACCTTC.

The chain has TRBV5-1 and TRBJ1-2; 8 positions agree with TRBD1. With 0 bases clipped from V and 4 bases from J, the junction kept 8 bases outside the gene matches. The germline V gene has CDR1 SGHRS and CDR2 YFSETQ. This CDR3 is 16 amino acids long. The CDR3 sequence: CASSLGQGLGSYGYTF. The CDR3 nucleotides read TGCGCCAGCAGCTTGGGACAGGGGCTCGGCTCCTATGGCTACACCTTC.

This sequence joins TRBV19 and TRBJ2-7, with TRBD2 identical over 10 bases. The germline CDR1 and CDR2 sequences are LNHDA and SQIVND (reference sequence). There are 14 residues in the CDR3. V was clipped by 6 bases and J by 1 base; unmatched bases: 3. The CDR3 DNA reads as TGTGCCAGTAGCGGTAGCGGGGGGTCCTACGAGCAGTACTTC. It encodes CASSGSGGSYEQYF.

The V call is TRBV9, the J call TRBJ2-7, with 11 bases that match TRBD1. With 3 bases clipped from V and 4 bases from J, the junction kept 6 bases outside the gene matches. Germline CDR1 is SGDLS and CDR2 is YYNGEE. The CDR3 has 15 residues. The CDR3 DNA reads TGTGCCAGCAGCGGGGGAGGGGACAGGGGGTACGAGCAGTACTTC. Protein product: CASSGGGDRGYEQYF.

This chain uses TRBV7-3 with TRBJ2-1, with 7 bases fitting TRBD2. This CDR3 has 16 residues. Germline CDR1 reads SGHTA; CDR2 reads FQGTGA. Losses at the gene ends were 0 bases for V and 4 bases for J; bases not matched to a gene: 6. The CDR3 here is CASSLTSGGPYNEQFF. The DNA of the CDR3 is TGTGCCAGCAGCTTAACCTCGGGGGGTCCTTACAATGAGCAGTTCTTC.

The chain couples TRBV29-1 to TRBJ1-1; no reliable D call. The germline V gene has CDR1 SQVTM and CDR2 ANQGSEA. V was trimmed by 4 bases and J by 0 bases, leaving 9 bases between them. The CDR3 runs 13 residues. CDR3 region: CSVAPGLNTEAFF. CDR3 DNA: TGCAGCGTTGCCCCAGGCTTGAACACTGAAGCTTTCTTT.

The chain joins TRBV10-1 to TRBJ2-3, with D tentatively TRBD2 (6 bases). The V gene's germline CDR1 is WNHNN and CDR2 SYGVQD (reference sequence). The CDR3 has 14 amino acids. V lost 2 bases and J lost 1, with 7 bases in between. CDR3 protein: CASSEGTGTDTQYF. CDR3 in DNA: TGCGCCAGCAGTGAGGGGACTGGCACAGATACGCAGTATTTT.

This chain uses TRBV6-5 with TRBJ1-2; 7 bases agree with TRBD1. The CDR3 sequence is 15 residues long. Germline values: CDR1 MNHEY, CDR2 SVGAGI. The V and J ends lost 8 bases and 4 bases, in that order; junction bases with no gene match: 13. The DNA for the CDR3 is TGTGCCAGCGGAATTACAGGGGAGCCGTTCTATGGCTACACCTTC. It yields the protein CASGITGEPFYGYTF.

This clone was seen a single time. The V call is TRBV19, the J call TRBJ1-4; 12 nucleotides line up with TRBD1. V dropped 2 bases and J dropped 8; count of bases not matched to a gene: 9. Germline V CDR1 and CDR2: LNHDA, SQIVND (reference sequence). This CDR3 is 17 amino acids long. The CDR3 loop is CASSIRRDRGREEKLFF. CDR3 nucleotides: TGTGCCAGTAGTATAAGGCGGGACAGGGGGCGCGAGGAAAAACTGTTTTTT.

This chain connects TRBV19 to TRBJ1-5; D is possibly TRBD1 (5 bases). Trimming stripped 8 bases from V and 3 bases from J, with 11 bases between. Germline V gene data show CDR1 as LNHDA and CDR2 as SQIVND (reference sequence). This CDR3 spans 13 amino acids. As DNA, the CDR3 is TGTGCCAGTTGCCGACAGCTCAATCAGCCCCAGCATTTT. Residues: CASCRQLNQPQHF.

The rearrangement uses TRBV7-9 and TRBJ2-5; D uncertain. This CDR3 region has 12 residues. CDR1 SEHNR and CDR2 FQNEAQ come from the germline V gene (reference sequence). The V end was cut by 4 bases, the J end by 4 bases, with 7 bases between. Here the CDR3 reads CASSSSVETQYF. The CDR3 DNA is TGTGCCAGCAGCTCCTCGGTAGAGACCCAGTACTTC.

As concerns this clone: Other nucleotide sequences in the sample specify the same CDR3. The rearrangement uses TRBV6-1 and TRBJ1-2; D is possibly TRBD1 (5 bases). This CDR3 has 12 residues. Germline CDR1 reads MNHNS; CDR2 reads SASEGT. Trimming stripped 3 bases from V and 6 bases from J, with 8 bases between. The CDR3 bases are TGTGCCAGCAGTGAGTGGGGGGATGGCTACACCTTC. Translation: CASSEWGDGYTF.